The T cell receptor beta chain described here comes from a study of blood T cells in healthy people across ages. Next came a second PCR, run for roughly 6 to 11 cycles, which used a sample-barcoded 5' primer along with a J-beta primer mix. TCRdb passed the 5' RACE reads through MiXCR, listing each CDR3 protein once. Among 1.5 million to 2 million distinct CDR3 sequences listed, roughly 30% were seen once. Study-wide findings and caveats: The fall in TCR beta diversity per million T cells was roughly linear with age.

The V end was cut by 6 bases, the J end by 5 bases, with 17 bases between. The CDR3 extends over 15 amino acids. This clonotype was observed a single time. Its cognate antigen is unknown. Every donor provided around 9.3 milliliters of peripheral blood. The TCR sequence derives from a woman in her twenties or thirties in good health. The sequencing input was blood. The chain couples TRBV12-3 or TRBV12-4 to TRBJ2-1, with D perhaps TRBD2 (5 bases). The CDR3 sequence: CASRSAANFDNEQFF. In nucleotides, the CDR3 is TGTGCCAGCAGATCAGCGGCTAATTTTGACAATGAGCAGTTCTTC.